This TCR beta chain was sequenced for a study of spatial heterogeneity in lung cancer. Study summary: Each time, sequencing found more beta-chain sequences than alpha-chain sequences. Findings and caveats of the study: The counts of expanded TCRs, ubiquitous and regional, tracked ubiquitous and regional nonsynonymous mutations, respectively. Tumors with more nonsynonymous mutations had more expanded intratumoral alpha and beta TCRs. Tumor T cells had an estimated coverage that came to 7% to 8% for alpha chains and under 15% for beta chains.

Details on this clonotype: The target antigen is unknown. Little can be read into the size of this beta chain, an off-target read in a library designed for alpha chains.

A single record per CDR3 protein comes from TCRdb applying MiXCR to the 5' RACE reads. Of thousands of distinct CDR3 sequences in the sample, about 13% were seen once. The CDR3 is 14 amino acids. Germline trimming cut 6 bases from V and 4 bases from J; bases unmatched to any gene: 7. The sample's time point: sample taken at primary tumor resection. Sequencing was performed on whole RNA extracted from tumor and nontumor lung tissue, or from frozen PBMC, and the material was left unsorted. This clonotype was obtained from a male donor with early-stage non-small cell lung cancer. This rearrangement joins TRBV12-3 or TRBV12-4 to TRBJ2-5, with 8 bases lining up with TRBD2. The material was lung tumor tissue, obtained at surgery. The CDR3, as DNA: TGTGCCAGCAGGAAAAAAGCGGGAGCAGAGACCCAGTACTTC. Its translation is CASRKKAGAETQYF.